This T cell receptor (beta chain) was found in a study of resident and recirculating memory T cells in vitiligo. TCRdb's table, derived via immunoSEQ multiplex PCR, lists solely in-frame clones and lacks some. The repertoire has tens of thousands of clones, roughly 94% of them found once; the top ten carry roughly 5.1%. Germline V CDR1 and CDR2: SGHRS, YFSETQ. This CDR3 has 15 amino acids. The J segment lost 7 bases and the V segment lost 5 bases, leaving 9 bases of the junction unmatched. The clonotype originates from a male donor with vitiligo. The chain is built from TRBV5-1 and TRBJ2-7, with 13 bases matching TRBD2. The sample comprised blood. The DNA for the CDR3 is TGCGCCAGCAGTTCCGGACTAGCGGGAGTCGGGGAGCAGTACTTC. As protein: CASSSGLAGVGEQYF.